These 26 T cell receptor beta chains originate from one sample sequenced in a study. MiXCR, applied by TCRdb to the RT-PCR reads, yields one record per CDR3 protein. The table records about 700,000 distinct CDR3 sequences, 13% to 15% of them present only once. The sequenced sample consisted of memory CD4+ T cells from blood. Receptor source: a female donor in good health, serving as a healthy control.

The chain employs TRBV5-1 and TRBJ2-3, with 14 positions matching TRBD2. CDR1 is SGHRS, CDR2 YFSETQ, per germline. Trimming cost V 3 bases and J 1 base; bases outside gene matches: 1. The CDR3 is 16 residues long. The CDR3 loop reads CASSWGLAGGTDTQYF. The CDR3 coding sequence is TGCGCCAGCAGCTGGGGACTAGCGGGAGGCACAGATACGCAGTATTTT.

This clonotype was observed at least ten times. The chain has TRBV4-1 and TRBJ1-4; tentative D call: TRBD1 (6 bases). The CDR3 is made up of 15 amino acids. Deletions cut 3 bases from V and 6 bases from J, with 14 bases between. Germline V lookup: CDR1 MGHRA, CDR2 YSYEKL. The CDR3 protein is CASSQPQGMDEKLFF. The CDR3 bases are TGCGCCAGCAGCCAGCCTCAGGGGATGGATGAAAAACTGTTTTTT.

This chain connects TRBV6-2 or TRBV6-3 to TRBJ1-5; no definite D call. CDR1 MNHEY and CDR2 SVGEGT come from the germline V gene. The CDR3 loop spans 14 amino acids. The V and J ends lost 4 bases and 6 bases respectively, with 13 bases between them. The CDR3 DNA reads TGTGCCAGCAGTTCCGGGTTTGAGGGTCAGCCCCAGCATTTT. Translating it yields CASSSGFEGQPQHF.

The chain employs TRBV3-1 and TRBJ2-3; no clear D. The germline V and J ends were trimmed by 1 base and 6 bases, with 8 bases remaining between them. The germline V gene has CDR1 LGHDT and CDR2 YNNKEL (reference sequence). The CDR3 is 13 residues long. The CDR3 spells CASSQGVFDTQYF. CDR3 nucleotide sequence: TGTGCCAGCAGCCAAGGGGTGTTCGATACGCAGTATTTT.

This clonotype was seen a few times. J is TRBJ2-7 and V is TRBV21-1. TRBV21-1 is assigned pseudogene status. The CDR3 contains 13 residues. DNA for the CDR3: TGTGCCATAAATCTAAGCCTCTCCTACGAGCAGTACTTC. It codes for CAINLSLSYEQYF.

This clonotype was seen a few times. The CDR3, as DNA: TGTGCCAGCAGTGGACACACGGATACGCAGTATTTT. As protein: CASSGHTDTQYF. The chain has TRBV25-1 and TRBJ2-3; D call uncertain. Between the trimmed V and J ends, which lost 4 bases and 6 bases, there was a span of 8 bases. The germline gives CDR1 MGHDK, CDR2 SYGVNS. This CDR3 is built from 12 residues.

V is TRBV11-2 and J is TRBJ1-2; D remains unclear. V lost 0 bases to trimming and J lost 6 bases, with 11 bases between them. Germline V gene sequence: CDR1 SGHAT, CDR2 FQNNGV. The CDR3 is 14 residues long. CDR3 DNA sequence: TGTGCCAGCAGCTTAGATACGGGGATCGATGGCTACACCTTC. Its translation is CASSLDTGIDGYTF.

This clonotype has ten or more counts. The V and J genes are TRBV20-1 and TRBJ1-2, with 8 bases matching TRBD1. Per the germline V gene, CDR1 is DFQATT and CDR2 is SNEGSKA (reference sequence). The V gene end was trimmed by 2 bases and the J gene end by 8 bases; junction bases not matched to a gene: 10. The CDR3 has 14 residues. This CDR3 reads CSARLTGASLGYTF. CDR3 coding DNA: TGCAGTGCTAGACTGACAGGGGCCAGCCTAGGCTACACCTTC.

This clonotype has only a few counts. J is TRBJ2-6 and V is TRBV6-5, with D tentatively TRBD1 (6 bases). The CDR3 runs to 19 residues. Trimming shortened V by 2 bases and J by 0 bases, and 17 bases separated the two germline ends. Germline V CDR1 and CDR2: MNHEY, SVGAGI. CDR3 loop: CASSYRGSSLSSGANVLTF. The CDR3 nucleotides read TGTGCCAGCAGTTACAGGGGGTCATCCCTTAGCTCTGGGGCCAACGTCCTGACTTTC.

Only a few counts were recorded for this clonotype. The CDR3 spells CASRRLAQNTGELFF. The DNA of the CDR3 is TGTGCCAGCAGAAGACTAGCGCAAAACACCGGGGAGCTGTTTTTT. The chain uses TRBV7-8 and TRBJ2-2, with 8 bases fitting TRBD2. Germline V lookup: CDR1 SGHVS, CDR2 FQNEAQ. J gave up 2 bases and V 6 bases, and 5 bases lay outside the gene matches. CDR3 length: 15 residues. Using reference TRBV7-8 and TRBJ2-2 for the parts outside the CDR3, the full variable domain is GAGVSQSPRYKVAKRGQDVALRCDPISGHVSLFWYQQALGQGPEFLTYFQNEAQLDKSGLPSDRFFAERPEGSVSTLKIQRTQQEDSAVYLCASRRLAQNTGELFFGEGSRLTVL.

The chain couples TRBV19 to TRBJ1-5; 7 nucleotides agree with TRBD1. Per the germline V gene, CDR1 is LNHDA and CDR2 is SQIVND (reference sequence). CDR3 length: 17 amino acids. V trimming: 3 bases; J trimming: 2 bases; junction bases outside the gene matches: 10. CDR3 in amino acids: CASSILRQGSRNQPQHF. CDR3 in DNA: TGTGCCAGTAGTATCTTGCGACAGGGTAGCCGCAATCAGCCCCAGCATTTT.

V gene TRBV20-1 combines with J gene TRBJ2-3, with 8 bases lining up with TRBD2. The CDR3 has 13 amino acids. V trimming: 8 bases; J trimming: 3 bases; junction bases outside the gene matches: 7. Germline CDR1 DFQATT, CDR2 SNEGSKA (reference sequence). The DNA of the CDR3 is TGCAGTACCAAAAGCGGGAGTACAGATACGCAGTATTTT. This gives the protein CSTKSGSTDTQYF.

This rearrangement joins TRBV30 to TRBJ1-1, with 12 positions matching TRBD1. The CDR3 is 15 amino acids. J was trimmed by 9 bases and V by 0 bases; bases with no gene match: 8. CDR1 is GTSNPN, CDR2 SVGIG, per germline (reference sequence). The CDR3 DNA follows: TGTGCCTGGAGTGTAAGGAGGGACAGGGGGCACAAAGCTTTCTTT. The encoded protein is CAWSVRRDRGHKAFF.

The chain couples TRBV7-9 to TRBJ2-4, with TRBD2 matching 10 bases. In germline, CDR1 is SEHNR, CDR2 FQNEAQ (reference sequence). This CDR3 region has 16 residues. V dropped 1 base and J dropped 8; count of bases not matched to a gene: 8. The CDR3 nucleotides are TGTGCCAGCAGCTTAGACAGGGCTAGCGGGGGATACATTCAGTACTTC. Protein sequence: CASSLDRASGGYIQYF.

This clonotype was seen ten or more times. This chain joins TRBV12-3 or TRBV12-4 and TRBJ2-1; D gene unclear. This CDR3 spans 12 amino acids. V was pared by 6 bases and J by 7 bases, with 10 bases between. The CDR3 sequence is CASSFLGNEQFF. Written as DNA, the CDR3 is TGTGCCAGCAGCTTCCTTGGGAATGAGCAGTTCTTC.

The V gene is TRBV11-2, the J gene TRBJ1-1; tentative D call: TRBD1 (6 bases). The V end was cut by 5 bases, the J end by 5 bases, with 18 bases between. CDR3 length: 15 residues. CDR1 SGHAT and CDR2 FQNNGV come from the germline V gene. CDR3 DNA sequence: TGTGCCAGCAGCCTTAGCCCAACAGGGAGGACTGAAGCTTTCTTT. This translates into CASSLSPTGRTEAFF.

This clonotype has more than one count but fewer than ten. V usage is TRBV4-3 and J usage is TRBJ2-1; the D is unclear. This CDR3 has 15 amino acids. V shed 4 bases and J shed 2 bases, with 12 bases lying between them. Germline assignment: CDR1 LGHNA and CDR2 YSLEER. CDR3 amino acids: CASSLVTQTYNEQFF. DNA of the CDR3: TGCGCCAGCAGCCTAGTGACTCAGACCTACAATGAGCAGTTCTTC.

This chain links TRBV7-3 with TRBJ2-2; D not certain. V lost 5 bases, J lost 0 bases, and 16 bases lay in between. The CDR3 has 17 amino acids. From germline, CDR1 is SGHTA and CDR2 FQGTGA. CDR3 loop: CASSPRGTGSNTGELFF. CDR3 coding DNA: TGTGCCAGCAGCCCGCGAGGTACGGGCTCGAACACCGGGGAGCTGTTTTTT. Filled out from reference TRBV7-3 and TRBJ2-2, the complete variable domain reads GAGVSQTPSNKVTEKGKYVELRCDPISGHTALYWYRQSLGQGPEFLIYFQGTGAADDSGLPNDRFFAVRPEGSVSTLKIQRTERGDSAVYLCASSPRGTGSNTGELFFGEGSRLTVL.

This clonotype has more than one count but fewer than ten. CDR3: CASSTGTHIDEQFF. CDR3 DNA sequence: TGCGCCAGCAGCACGGGGACCCACATCGATGAGCAGTTCTTC. The genes are TRBV5-1 and TRBJ2-1; D tentatively reads TRBD1 or TRBD2 (5 bases each). Germline-derived CDR1 and CDR2 are SGHRS and YFSETQ. The CDR3 consists of 14 residues. Trimming stripped 4 bases from V and 8 bases from J, with 16 bases between.

This clonotype turned up a few times. The chain is built from TRBV19 and TRBJ2-1; TRBD1 agrees at 9 bases. Germline values: CDR1 LNHDA, CDR2 SQIVND (reference sequence). The CDR3 totals 16 residues. The J segment lost 6 bases and the V segment lost 5 bases, leaving 11 bases of the junction unmatched. This chain's CDR3 is CASSLQTGGRVNEQFF. CDR3 nucleotides: TGTGCCAGTAGTCTTCAAACAGGGGGCCGTGTCAATGAGCAGTTCTTC. Drawing the rest from reference TRBV19 and TRBJ2-1, the complete variable domain is DGGITQSPKYLFRKEGQNVTLSCEQNLNHDAMYWYRQDPGQGLRLIYYSQIVNDFQKGDIAEGYSVSREKKESFPLTVTSAQKNPTAFYLCASSLQTGGRVNEQFFGPGTRLTVL.

This clonotype was observed many times. The chain uses TRBV7-2 and TRBJ2-7; D remains ambiguous. The CDR3 contains 15 residues. Germline CDR1 and CDR2: SGHTA and FQGNSA. With 1 base removed from V and 2 bases from J, the gap between germline ends came to 12 bases. The CDR3 region has the DNA TGTGCCAGCAGCTTAGGGTGGGGTCCGCCCTACGAGCAGTACTTC. Encoded protein: CASSLGWGPPYEQYF.

This clonotype was recorded many times. This rearrangement joins TRBV7-2 to TRBJ2-3; TRBD1 matches 7 bases. This CDR3 contains 14 residues. The junction had 2 bases not matched to a gene; V was cut back by 4 bases and J by 1 base. Germline CDR1 reads SGHTA; CDR2 reads FQGNSA. The CDR3 sequence is CASSYQGGTDTQYF. The CDR3 DNA follows: TGTGCCAGCAGCTACCAGGGGGGCACAGATACGCAGTATTTT.

With respect to this clonotype: The junction departs from germline at one end; a sequencing error may be responsible. This chain joins TRBV15 and TRBJ2-5; TRBD1 or TRBD2 may be the D gene (6 bases each). From germline, CDR1 is LNHNV and CDR2 YYDKDF (reference sequence). This CDR3 contains 16 residues. The CDR3 here is CAASRGWREGKETQYF. The CDR3 DNA reads TGTGCCGCCAGCAGGGGCTGGCGGGAAGGGAAAGAGACCCAGTACTTC.

This clonotype was seen more than once but under ten times. This sequence joins TRBV11-2 and TRBJ2-1, with D perhaps matching TRBD1 (6 bases). The CDR3 is made up of 13 amino acids. V was clipped by 2 bases and J by 7 bases, with 9 bases between them. Germline lookup yields CDR1 SGHAT and CDR2 FQNNGV. The CDR3 nucleotides read TGTGCCAGCAGCTTACCCCAGGGGAATGAGCAGTTCTTC. It specifies CASSLPQGNEQFF.

This clonotype occurred a few times. V gene TRBV5-8 combines with J gene TRBJ2-7, with a tentative D call TRBD1 (6 bases). CDR3 size: 15 residues. CDR1 is SGHTS and CDR2 is YDEGEE in the germline V gene. Trimming pared 0 bases from V and 4 bases from J, leaving 14 bases between. The CDR3 bases are TGTGCCAGCAGCTTGGCCACTGGGGGCGAGTACGAGCAGTACTTC. Its protein is CASSLATGGEYEQYF.

This clonotype has more than one count but fewer than ten. The chain uses TRBV6-2 or TRBV6-3 and TRBJ2-1, with 8 bases aligning to TRBD1. The CDR3 totals 12 residues. The junction had 2 bases not matched to a gene; V was cut back by 4 bases and J by 9 bases. The germline gives CDR1 MNHEY, CDR2 SVGEGT. CDR3 DNA sequence: TGTGCCAGCAGTTCAGGGGGCAGTGAGCAGTTCTTC. The encoded protein is CASSSGGSEQFF.